This entry lists 9 T cell receptor beta chains sequenced from one sample in a study of cytomegalovirus exposure and HLA in healthy donors. The PCR ran on 60 Vbeta and 13 Jbeta primers. Sequencing was performed with immunoSEQ multiplex PCR; in TCRdb, only in-frame clones are kept and a portion is missing. The sample includes more than 80,000 clones, approximately 80% of them seen just once. Sequenced input: PBMCs. The receptors here all came from a middle-aged woman in good health and CMV-seropositive.

The rearrangement uses TRBV29-1 and TRBJ1-1; 8 bases line up with TRBD1. V was clipped by 7 bases and J by 5 bases; unmatched bases: 6. Germline-derived CDR1 and CDR2 are SQVTM and ANQGSEA. This CDR3 comprises 12 residues. The CDR3 region has the DNA TGCAGCGCCAAGACAGGGGTGACTGAAGCTTTCTTT. This sequence encodes CSAKTGVTEAFF.

This rearrangement joins TRBV18 to TRBJ2-1, with 8 bases identical to TRBD2. There are 15 residues in the CDR3. CDR1 is KGHSH, CDR2 LQKENI, per germline. Trimming cost V 5 bases and J 8 bases; bases outside gene matches: 11. The CDR3 DNA reads as TGTGCCAGCTCATGGACCAGCGGGAGTCGGGATGAGCAGTTCTTC. Amino acids: CASSWTSGSRDEQFF.

The chain links TRBV7-3 to TRBJ2-1, with 7 positions matching TRBD2. The CDR3 has 15 residues. Germline V gives CDR1 SGHTA, CDR2 FQGTGA. V was clipped by 5 bases and J by 4 bases; unmatched bases: 8. The CDR3 nucleotides read TGTGCCAGCAGCCTACTAGGACTAGATTACAATGAGCAGTTCTTC. This codes for CASSLLGLDYNEQFF.

The gene calls are TRBV9 and TRBJ2-7, with TRBD2 identical over 9 bases. CDR3 length equals 15 residues. Germline values: CDR1 SGDLS, CDR2 YYNGEE. Losses at the gene ends were 2 bases for V and 3 bases for J; bases not matched to a gene: 6. The CDR3 sequence: CASSVDSGRFYEQYF. CDR3 sequence (DNA): TGTGCCAGCAGCGTGGATAGCGGGAGATTCTACGAGCAGTACTTC.

A few counts support this clone. V usage is TRBV7-2 and J usage is TRBJ2-7; 9 bases line up with TRBD2. This CDR3 is 17 amino acids long. With 2 bases clipped from V and 0 bases from J, the junction kept 8 bases outside the gene matches. CDR1 is SGHTA, CDR2 FQGNSA, per germline. The CDR3 loop reads CASSLKGLATSSYEQYF. The CDR3 DNA sequence: TGTGCCAGCAGCTTAAAAGGACTAGCGACGAGCTCCTACGAGCAGTACTTC.

The chain couples TRBV11-3 to TRBJ1-2, with D possibly being TRBD1 (6 bases). CDR3 length: 11 amino acids. Per germline, CDR1 SGHNT and CDR2 YENEEA. The ends were cut back, 4 bases at V and 6 bases at J, with 6 bases in the middle. CDR3 DNA sequence: TGTGCCAGCAGCTCAGGGGATGGCTACACCTTC. It yields the protein CASSSGDGYTF.

This clone has more than one count but fewer than ten. This rearrangement joins TRBV6-6 to TRBJ1-1; TRBD1 might be the D (6 bases). The germline V and J ends were trimmed by 4 bases and 7 bases, with 16 bases remaining between them. The CDR3 sequence is 14 residues long. Germline V gives CDR1 MNHNY, CDR2 SVGAGI (reference sequence). CDR3 region: CASSSLGQGNEAFF. The CDR3 region has the DNA TGTGCCAGCAGTTCCCTGGGGCAGGGGAATGAAGCTTTCTTT.

The J gene is TRBJ1-4, the V gene TRBV7-9, with D possibly being TRBD1 (6 bases). This CDR3 region has 12 residues. Germline loops: CDR1 SEHNR, CDR2 FQNEAQ (reference sequence). Deletions cut 8 bases from V and 6 bases from J, with 10 bases between. CDR3: CASGGRDEKLFF. For the CDR3, the DNA is TGTGCCAGCGGGGGCCGGGATGAAAAACTGTTTTTT.

The rearrangement links TRBV5-1 to TRBJ2-2; 9 nucleotides match TRBD2. Trimming removed 3 bases from V and 4 bases from J; junction bases left unmatched: 1. The CDR3 has 14 amino acids. Germline-derived CDR1 and CDR2 are SGHRS and YFSETQ. The CDR3 bases are TGCGCCAGCAGCTCTAGCGGGGCCACCGGGGAGCTGTTTTTT. Encoded protein: CASSSSGATGELFF.